These T cell receptor beta chains were read from a single sample in a study of OX40 agonist ivuxolimab in advanced cancers. TCRdb keeps only in-frame clones here, not all; method: immunoSEQ multiplex PCR. The sample carries about 73,000 clones, around 90% recorded once. This specimen consisted of CD4+ or CD8+ T cells sorted from blood, obtained in a trial of the OX40 agonist ivuxolimab. The receptor source for this set is an adult with an advanced solid tumor such as melanoma, head and neck, liver or kidney cancer. The CDR3 runs from the conserved cysteine through the conserved F or W. D genes are given only for firm matches. For some rows the clone size is stated as once, few or many, or as a class when expanded; others skip it.

v_call: TRBV20-1
d_call: TRBD2
clone_size: NA
j_call: TRBJ2-5
cdr3_aa: CSAAGGLTQYF
cdr3_nt: TGCAGTGCCGCGGGGGGCTTGACCCAGTACTTC

v_call: TRBV7-9
d_call: NA
clone_size: NA
j_call: TRBJ2-3
cdr3_aa: CASSGGGTDTQYF
cdr3_nt: TGTGCCAGCAGCGGAGGGGGCACAGATACGCAGTATTTT

v_call: TRBV6-6
d_call: TRBD2
clone_size: NA
j_call: TRBJ2-7
cdr3_aa: CASRGGAGGPYEQYF
cdr3_nt: TGTGCCAGCAGGGGGGGAGCGGGAGGACCCTACGAGCAGTACTTC

v_call: TRBV29-1
d_call: NA
clone_size: NA
j_call: TRBJ2-1
cdr3_aa: CSVDRGSYEQFF
cdr3_nt: TGCAGCGTTGACAGGGGTAGTTATGAGCAGTTCTTC

v_call: TRBV10-3
d_call: NA
clone_size: NA
j_call: TRBJ2-5
cdr3_aa: CAARRSASVQETQYF
cdr3_nt: TGTGCCGCCCGCCGGTCAGCTAGCGTACAAGAGACCCAGTACTTC

v_call: TRBV30
d_call: NA
clone_size: NA
j_call: TRBJ1-5
cdr3_aa: CAWSVIGDNQPQHF
cdr3_nt: TGTGCCTGGAGTGTAATAGGAGACAATCAGCCCCAGCATTTT

v_call: TRBV4-3
d_call: NA
clone_size: NA
j_call: TRBJ1-3
cdr3_aa: CASSPSGSGNTIYF
cdr3_nt: TGCGCCAGCAGCCCCTCCGGGTCTGGAAACACCATATATTTT

v_call: TRBV5-6
d_call: TRBD1
clone_size: once
j_call: TRBJ2-1
cdr3_aa: CASSSSLTGWYNEQFF
cdr3_nt: TGTGCCAGCAGTTCTAGCCTGACAGGGTGGTACAATGAGCAGTTCTTC

v_call: TRBV18
d_call: NA
clone_size: NA
j_call: TRBJ2-1
cdr3_aa: CASSPPRAVNEQFF
cdr3_nt: TGTGCCAGCTCACCGCCCAGGGCGGTGAATGAGCAGTTCTTC

v_call: TRBV18
d_call: NA
clone_size: NA
j_call: TRBJ2-2
cdr3_aa: CASSRRDGNTGELFF
cdr3_nt: TGTGCCAGCTCACGCCGGGACGGGAACACCGGGGAGCTGTTTTTT

v_call: TRBV7-2
d_call: TRBD1
clone_size: NA
j_call: TRBJ1-2
cdr3_aa: CASSAEGQGINGYTF
cdr3_nt: TGTGCCAGCAGCGCCGAGGGACAGGGCATCAATGGCTACACCTTC